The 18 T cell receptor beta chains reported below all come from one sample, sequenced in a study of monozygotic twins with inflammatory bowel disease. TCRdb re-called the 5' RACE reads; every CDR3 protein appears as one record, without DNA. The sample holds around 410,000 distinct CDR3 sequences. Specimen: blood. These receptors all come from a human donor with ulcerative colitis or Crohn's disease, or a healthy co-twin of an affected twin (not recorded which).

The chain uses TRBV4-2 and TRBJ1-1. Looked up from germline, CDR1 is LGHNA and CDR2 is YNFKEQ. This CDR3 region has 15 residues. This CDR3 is CASSPEGWANTEAFF.

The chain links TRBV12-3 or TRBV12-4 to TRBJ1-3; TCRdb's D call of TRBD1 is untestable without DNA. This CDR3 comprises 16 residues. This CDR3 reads CASTPDRLYSGNTIYF.

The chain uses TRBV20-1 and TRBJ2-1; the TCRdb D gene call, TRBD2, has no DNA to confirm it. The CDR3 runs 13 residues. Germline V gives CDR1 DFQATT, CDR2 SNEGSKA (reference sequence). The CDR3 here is CSASGTSDSAQFF.

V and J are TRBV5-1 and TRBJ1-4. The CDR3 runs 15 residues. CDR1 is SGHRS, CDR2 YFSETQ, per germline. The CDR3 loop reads CASSLDRATNEKLFF.

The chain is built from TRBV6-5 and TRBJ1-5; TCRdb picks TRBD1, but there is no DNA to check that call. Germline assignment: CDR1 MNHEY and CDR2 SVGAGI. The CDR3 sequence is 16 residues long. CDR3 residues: CASSYSGTGVNQPQHF.

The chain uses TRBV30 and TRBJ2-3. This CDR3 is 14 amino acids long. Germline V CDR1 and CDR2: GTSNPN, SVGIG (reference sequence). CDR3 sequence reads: CAWSHSSKTDTQYF.

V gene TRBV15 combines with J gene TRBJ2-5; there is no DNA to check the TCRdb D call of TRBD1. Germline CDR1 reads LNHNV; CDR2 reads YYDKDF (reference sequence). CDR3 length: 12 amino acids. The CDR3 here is CATSSQAGAQYF.

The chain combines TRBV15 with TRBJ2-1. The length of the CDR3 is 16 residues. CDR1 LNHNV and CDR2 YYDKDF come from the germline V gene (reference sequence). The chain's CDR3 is CATSRGGNGPYNEQFF.

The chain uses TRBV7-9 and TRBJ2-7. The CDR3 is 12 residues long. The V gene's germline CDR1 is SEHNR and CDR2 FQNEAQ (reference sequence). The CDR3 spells CASSSQHYEQYF.

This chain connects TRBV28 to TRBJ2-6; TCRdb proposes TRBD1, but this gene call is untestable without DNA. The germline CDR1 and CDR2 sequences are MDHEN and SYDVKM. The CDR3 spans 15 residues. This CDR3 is CASSPLGAGANVLTF. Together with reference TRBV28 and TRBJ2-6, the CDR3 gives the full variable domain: DVKVTQSSRYLVKRTGEKVFLECVQDMDHENMFWYRQDPGLGLRLIYFSYDVKMKEKGDIPEGYSVSREKKERFSLILESASTNQTSMYLCASSPLGAGANVLTFGAGSRLTVL.

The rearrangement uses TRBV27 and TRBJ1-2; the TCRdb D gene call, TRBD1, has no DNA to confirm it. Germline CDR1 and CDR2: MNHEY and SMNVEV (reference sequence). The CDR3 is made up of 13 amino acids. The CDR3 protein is CASRRTGGDGYTF.

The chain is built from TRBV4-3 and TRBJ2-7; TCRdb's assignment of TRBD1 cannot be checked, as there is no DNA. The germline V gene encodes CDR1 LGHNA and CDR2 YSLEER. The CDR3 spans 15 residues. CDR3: CASSQVAAQGYEQYF.

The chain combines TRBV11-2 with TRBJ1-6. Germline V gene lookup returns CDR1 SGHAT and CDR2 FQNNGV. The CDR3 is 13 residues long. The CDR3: CASSLDPNSPLHF. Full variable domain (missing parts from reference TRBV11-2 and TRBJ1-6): EAGVAQSPRYKIIEKRQSVAFWCNPISGHATLYWYQQILGQGPKLLIQFQNNGVVDDSQLPKDRFSAERLKGVDSTLKIQPAKLEDSAVYLCASSLDPNSPLHFGNGTRLTVT.

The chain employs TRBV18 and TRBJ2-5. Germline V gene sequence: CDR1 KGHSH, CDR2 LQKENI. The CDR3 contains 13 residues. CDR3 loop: CASSEQRQETQYF.

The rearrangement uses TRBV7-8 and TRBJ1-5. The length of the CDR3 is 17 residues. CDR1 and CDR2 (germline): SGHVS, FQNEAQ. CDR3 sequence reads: CASSLMQGIVSNQPQHF.

The CDR3 reads CASSSSGGSNTGELFF. The chain links TRBV19 to TRBJ2-2; TCRdb designates TRBD2, a call that cannot be tested without DNA. This CDR3 comprises 16 residues. CDR1 and CDR2 (germline): LNHDA, SQIVND (reference sequence). The full variable domain, in which reference TRBV19 and TRBJ2-2 provide the parts outside the CDR3, is DGGITQSPKYLFRKEGQNVTLSCEQNLNHDAMYWYRQDPGQGLRLIYYSQIVNDFQKGDIAEGYSVSREKKESFPLTVTSAQKNPTAFYLCASSSSGGSNTGELFFGEGSRLTVL.

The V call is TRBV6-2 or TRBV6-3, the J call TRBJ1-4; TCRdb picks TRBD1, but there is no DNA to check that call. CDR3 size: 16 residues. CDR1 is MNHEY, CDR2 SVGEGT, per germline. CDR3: CASTLGGTTTNEKLFF.

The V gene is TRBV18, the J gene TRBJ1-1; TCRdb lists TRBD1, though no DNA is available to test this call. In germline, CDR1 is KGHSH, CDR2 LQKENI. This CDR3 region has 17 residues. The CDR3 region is CASSRSLLQGMNTEAFF.